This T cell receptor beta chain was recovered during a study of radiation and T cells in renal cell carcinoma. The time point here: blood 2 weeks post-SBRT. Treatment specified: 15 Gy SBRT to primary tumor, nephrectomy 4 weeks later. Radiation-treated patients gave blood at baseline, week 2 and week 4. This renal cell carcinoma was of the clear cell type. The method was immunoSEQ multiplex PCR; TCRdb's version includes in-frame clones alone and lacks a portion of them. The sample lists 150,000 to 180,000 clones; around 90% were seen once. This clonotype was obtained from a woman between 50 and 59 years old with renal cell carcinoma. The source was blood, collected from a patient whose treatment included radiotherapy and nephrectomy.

This CDR3 reads CASSLGGIYEQYF. CDR3 DNA sequence: TGTGCCAGCAGCCTGGGGGGAATTTACGAGCAGTACTTC. This chain joins TRBV5-6 and TRBJ2-7, with D possibly being TRBD2 (6 bases). The CDR3 totals 13 residues. Trimming removed 4 bases from V and 4 bases from J, with 12 bases in between. CDR1 and CDR2 (germline): SGHDT, YYEEEE.